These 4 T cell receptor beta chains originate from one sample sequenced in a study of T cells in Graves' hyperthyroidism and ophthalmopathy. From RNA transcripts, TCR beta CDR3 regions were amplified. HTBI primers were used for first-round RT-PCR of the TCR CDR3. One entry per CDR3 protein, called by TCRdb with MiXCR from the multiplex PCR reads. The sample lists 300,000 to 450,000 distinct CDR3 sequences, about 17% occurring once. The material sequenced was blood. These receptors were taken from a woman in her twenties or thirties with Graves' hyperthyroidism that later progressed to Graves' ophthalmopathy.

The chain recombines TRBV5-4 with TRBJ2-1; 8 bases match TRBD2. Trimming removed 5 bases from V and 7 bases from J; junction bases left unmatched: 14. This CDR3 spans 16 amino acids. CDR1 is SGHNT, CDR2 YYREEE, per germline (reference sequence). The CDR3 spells CASRLVKSGSRNEQFF. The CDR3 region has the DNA TGTGCCAGCAGATTAGTTAAAAGCGGGAGTCGGAATGAGCAGTTCTTC.

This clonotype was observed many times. For the CDR3, the DNA is TGTGCCAGTAGTAACACGAGGGGCTACGAGCAGTACTTC. Its translation is CASSNTRGYEQYF. The chain couples TRBV19 to TRBJ2-7; D is perhaps TRBD1 or TRBD2 (5 bases each). V gave up 4 bases and J gave up 3 bases, with 10 bases separating them. The CDR3 is 13 residues long. Germline values: CDR1 LNHDA, CDR2 SQIVND (reference sequence).

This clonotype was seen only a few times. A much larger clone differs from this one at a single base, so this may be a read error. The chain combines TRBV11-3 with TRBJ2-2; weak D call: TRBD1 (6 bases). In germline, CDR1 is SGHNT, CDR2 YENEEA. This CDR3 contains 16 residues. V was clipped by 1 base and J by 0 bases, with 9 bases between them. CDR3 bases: TGTGCCAGCAGCTTAGGCAGACAGGCGAACACCGGGGAGCTGTTTTTT. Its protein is CASSLGRQANTGELFF. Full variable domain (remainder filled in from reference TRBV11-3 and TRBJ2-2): EAGVVQSPRYKIIEKKQPVAFWCNPISGHNTLYWYLQNLGQGPELLIRYENEEAVDDSQLPKDRFSAERLKGVDSTLKIQPAELGDSAVYLCASSLGRQANTGELFFGEGSRLTVL.

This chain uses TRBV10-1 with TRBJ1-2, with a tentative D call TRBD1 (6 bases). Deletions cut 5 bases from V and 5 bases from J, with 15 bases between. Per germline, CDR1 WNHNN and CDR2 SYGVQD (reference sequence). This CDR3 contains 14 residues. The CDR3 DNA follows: TGCGCCAGCAGTAAGGACAGCGCAGGTTATGGCTACACCTTC. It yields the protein CASSKDSAGYGYTF.